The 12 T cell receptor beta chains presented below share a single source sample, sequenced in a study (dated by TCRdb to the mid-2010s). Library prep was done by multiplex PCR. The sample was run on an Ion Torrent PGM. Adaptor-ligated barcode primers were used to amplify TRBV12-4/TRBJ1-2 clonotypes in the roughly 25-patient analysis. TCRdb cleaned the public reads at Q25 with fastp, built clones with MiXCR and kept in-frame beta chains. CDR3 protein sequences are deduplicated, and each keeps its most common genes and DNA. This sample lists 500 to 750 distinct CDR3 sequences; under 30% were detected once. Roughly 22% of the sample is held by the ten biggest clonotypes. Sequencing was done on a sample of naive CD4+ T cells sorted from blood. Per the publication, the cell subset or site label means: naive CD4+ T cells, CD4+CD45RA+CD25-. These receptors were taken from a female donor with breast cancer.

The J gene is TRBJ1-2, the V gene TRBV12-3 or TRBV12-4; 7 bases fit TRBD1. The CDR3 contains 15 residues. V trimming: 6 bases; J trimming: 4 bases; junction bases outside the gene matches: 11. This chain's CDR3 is CASSPPGTDFYGYTF. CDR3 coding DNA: TGTGCCAGCAGCCCGCCCGGGACAGATTTCTATGGCTACACCTTC.

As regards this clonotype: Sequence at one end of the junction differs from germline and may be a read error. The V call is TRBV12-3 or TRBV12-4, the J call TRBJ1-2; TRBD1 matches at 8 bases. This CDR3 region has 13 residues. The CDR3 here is CASSGQGSTGHTF. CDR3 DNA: TGTGCCAGCAGTGGACAGGGCTCCACTGGCCACACCTTC.

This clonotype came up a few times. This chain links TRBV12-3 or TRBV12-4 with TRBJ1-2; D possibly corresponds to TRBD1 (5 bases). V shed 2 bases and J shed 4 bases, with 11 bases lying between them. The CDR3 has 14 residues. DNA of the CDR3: TGTGCCAGCAGTTTATGGAGGGACCTCTATGGCTACACCTTC. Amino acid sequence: CASSLWRDLYGYTF.

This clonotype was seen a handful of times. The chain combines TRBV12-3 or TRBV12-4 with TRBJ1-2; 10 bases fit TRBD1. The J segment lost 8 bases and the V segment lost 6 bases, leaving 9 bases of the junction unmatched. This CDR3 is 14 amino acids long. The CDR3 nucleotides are TGTGCCAGCAGCCGAACGGGACAGGGGCACGGCTACACCTTC. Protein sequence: CASSRTGQGHGYTF.

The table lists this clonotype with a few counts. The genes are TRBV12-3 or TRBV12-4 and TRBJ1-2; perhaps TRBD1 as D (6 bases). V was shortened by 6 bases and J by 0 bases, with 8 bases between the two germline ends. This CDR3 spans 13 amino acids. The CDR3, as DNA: TGTGCCAGCAGCCGGACAGCTAACTATGGCTACACCTTC. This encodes CASSRTANYGYTF.

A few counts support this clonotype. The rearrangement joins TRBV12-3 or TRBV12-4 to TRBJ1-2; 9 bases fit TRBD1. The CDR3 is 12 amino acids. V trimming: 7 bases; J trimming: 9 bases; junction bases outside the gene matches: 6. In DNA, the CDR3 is TGTGCCAGCACCTGGGACAGGGAAAGCTACACCTTC. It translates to CASTWDRESYTF.

The CDR3 DNA reads TGTGCCAGCAGCGCCGGACAGGCGGGAGGCTACACCTTC. Protein sequence: CASSAGQAGGYTF. This chain connects TRBV12-3 or TRBV12-4 to TRBJ1-2; 7 nucleotides line up with TRBD1. The CDR3 is 13 residues long. V lost 6 bases, J lost 8 bases, and 9 bases stayed unmatched.

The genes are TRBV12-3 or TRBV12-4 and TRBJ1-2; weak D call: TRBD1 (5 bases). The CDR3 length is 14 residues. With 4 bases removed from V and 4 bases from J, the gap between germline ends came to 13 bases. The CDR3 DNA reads TGTGCCAGCAGTTCGCCCGGGGCAGGCTATGGCTACACCTTC. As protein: CASSSPGAGYGYTF.

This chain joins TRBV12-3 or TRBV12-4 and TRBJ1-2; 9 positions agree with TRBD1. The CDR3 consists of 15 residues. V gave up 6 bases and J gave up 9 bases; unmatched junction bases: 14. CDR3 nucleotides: TGTGCCAGCAGGGCGGGACAGGGACAGGCCTGGCGCTACACCTTC. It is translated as CASRAGQGQAWRYTF.

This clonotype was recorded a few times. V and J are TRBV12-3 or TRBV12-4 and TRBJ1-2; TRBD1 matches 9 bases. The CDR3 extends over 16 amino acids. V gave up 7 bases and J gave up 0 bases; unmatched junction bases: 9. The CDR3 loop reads CASTLMGQGPNYGYTF. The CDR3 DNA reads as TGTGCCAGCACCCTAATGGGACAGGGCCCTAACTATGGCTACACCTTC.

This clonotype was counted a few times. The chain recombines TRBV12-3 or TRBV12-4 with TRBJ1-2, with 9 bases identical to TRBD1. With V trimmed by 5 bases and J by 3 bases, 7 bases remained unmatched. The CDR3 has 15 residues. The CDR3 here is CASSPGQGEDYGYTF. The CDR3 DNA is TGTGCCAGCAGTCCGGGACAGGGCGAAGACTATGGCTACACCTTC.

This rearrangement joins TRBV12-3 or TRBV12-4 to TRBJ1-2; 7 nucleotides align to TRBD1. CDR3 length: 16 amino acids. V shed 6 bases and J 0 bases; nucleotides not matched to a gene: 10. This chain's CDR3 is CASSLQGHSTNYGYTF. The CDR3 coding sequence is TGTGCCAGCAGCCTACAGGGGCACTCCACTAACTATGGCTACACCTTC.